The 29 T cell receptor beta chains given below trace back to one sample, sequenced in a study of naive and memory T cell subsets. Points from the study as a whole: A few larger clonotypes appeared in naive repertoires, especially CD8, possibly memory cells re-expressing CD45RA.

Antigen specificity for these receptors is unknown. Both TRBC1 and TRBC2 were covered by a beta constant-region primer of two equimolar oligonucleotides. The ligated cDNA underwent four PCR rounds using SP2 and nested alpha and beta constant-region primers. In TCRdb, the UMI-ligation and nested PCR reads were re-called with MiXCR into one record per CDR3 protein. The data contain about 90,000 distinct CDR3 sequences, over 9% of them singletons. Sequencing was performed on naive CD4+ T cells from blood. These TCRs come from a human donor in good health.

This clonotype was observed a few times. The V gene is TRBV7-8, the J gene TRBJ1-2; 8 nucleotides match TRBD1. The CDR3 sequence is 19 residues long. The germline V gene encodes CDR1 SGHVS and CDR2 FQNEAQ. V gave up 2 bases and J gave up 4 bases; unmatched junction bases: 18. The CDR3 is CASSLNRAGGAGRSYGYTF. The CDR3 DNA sequence: TGTGCCAGCAGCTTAAATCGAGCAGGGGGCGCGGGTCGGAGCTATGGCTACACCTTC.

There are a few counts of this clonotype. The V and J genes are TRBV6-5 and TRBJ1-5; the D gene is possibly TRBD1 (5 bases). Germline V gives CDR1 MNHEY, CDR2 SVGAGI. The length of the CDR3 is 13 residues. V was pared by 0 bases and J by 8 bases, with 8 bases between. The CDR3 is CASSYSKGKPQHF. The CDR3 DNA sequence: TGTGCCAGCAGTTACTCGAAGGGGAAGCCCCAGCATTTT.

In its sample, this clonotype was seen a few times. The chain joins TRBV6-2 or TRBV6-3 to TRBJ1-5; 7 bases match TRBD1. The CDR3 is 17 residues long. The V and J ends lost 2 bases and 1 base, in that order; junction bases with no gene match: 8. The germline V gene encodes CDR1 MNHEY and CDR2 SVGEGT. The CDR3 loop reads CASSYPGGGYSNQPQHF. In DNA form, the CDR3 reads TGTGCCAGCAGTTACCCAGGGGGAGGATACAGCAATCAGCCCCAGCATTTT.

This clonotype was seen at least ten times. The V and J genes are TRBV20-1 and TRBJ2-7; 12 bases fit TRBD2. V was pared by 6 bases and J by 1 base, with 1 base of the junction left unmatched. The germline CDR1 and CDR2 sequences are DFQATT and SNEGSKA (reference sequence). The CDR3 loop spans 13 amino acids. The CDR3 reads CSAGTSGSYEQYF. CDR3 nucleotide sequence: TGCAGTGCGGGGACTAGCGGGTCCTACGAGCAGTACTTC.

The V call is TRBV20-1, the J call TRBJ1-5; 8 bases fit TRBD1. The CDR3 is made up of 13 amino acids. Germline loops: CDR1 DFQATT, CDR2 SNEGSKA (reference sequence). V was pared by 3 bases and J by 9 bases, with 7 bases of the junction left unmatched. The CDR3 here is CSARTGVVRPQHF. The CDR3 coding sequence is TGCAGTGCTAGGACAGGGGTGGTTAGGCCCCAGCATTTT.

There are a few counts of this clonotype. The chain combines TRBV12-3 or TRBV12-4 with TRBJ2-3; TRBD2 matches 7 bases. CDR3 size: 16 residues. The J segment lost 7 bases and the V segment lost 2 bases, leaving 12 bases of the junction unmatched. The CDR3 is CASSLSGTTITYTQYF. In DNA form, the CDR3 reads TGTGCCAGCAGTTTAAGCGGGACGACCATAACATATACGCAGTATTTT.

The chain carries TRBV5-6 and TRBJ1-2, with D possibly matching TRBD1 (6 bases). The CDR3 consists of 14 residues. Germline-derived CDR1 and CDR2 are SGHDT and YYEEEE. V was trimmed by 4 bases and J by 5 bases, leaving 15 bases between them. The CDR3 protein is CASSLTGPGYGYTF. The CDR3 coding sequence is TGTGCCAGCAGCCTAACAGGGCCTGGGTATGGCTACACCTTC.

J is TRBJ2-7 and V is TRBV7-8, with D possibly matching TRBD2 (5 bases). Germline lookup yields CDR1 SGHVS and CDR2 FQNEAQ. The CDR3 is 13 amino acids. Trimming removed 5 bases at V and 3 bases at J, with 11 bases between. CDR3 residues: CASSARALYEQYF. The CDR3 nucleotides are TGTGCCAGCAGCGCGCGGGCCCTCTACGAGCAGTACTTC.

This clonotype showed up many times. Compared with germline, one end of the junction differs, possibly owing to a read error. The gene calls are TRBV7-7 and TRBJ2-5; D perhaps matches TRBD1 (5 bases). The CDR3 sequence is 14 residues long. Germline loops: CDR1 SSHAT, CDR2 FNYEAQ (reference sequence). The CDR3 DNA follows: TGTGCTAGCAGCTTGCGGACATCAGGAGAGACCCAGTACTTC. Translating it yields CASSLRTSGETQYF.

V and J are TRBV12-3 or TRBV12-4 and TRBJ1-5; D call uncertain. The V and J ends lost 8 bases and 0 bases respectively, with 14 bases between them. The CDR3 is 15 amino acids. Here the CDR3 DNA reads TGTGCCAGCGCAAAATTTATGGGTAGCAATCAGCCCCAGCATTTT. Its translation is CASAKFMGSNQPQHF.

This clonotype was detected only a few times. The rearrangement joins TRBV18 to TRBJ2-3, with a weak D call TRBD2 (5 bases). Germline V CDR1 and CDR2: KGHSH, LQKENI. The CDR3 spans 15 residues. Trimming shortened V by 4 bases and J by 4 bases, and 15 bases separated the two germline ends. This CDR3 is CASSQERVMADTQYF. The CDR3 bases are TGTGCCAGCTCACAAGAGAGGGTGATGGCAGATACGCAGTATTTT.

The chain couples TRBV20-1 to TRBJ1-2; 9 bases match TRBD1. The CDR3 covers 14 residues. CDR1 is DFQATT, CDR2 SNEGSKA, per germline (reference sequence). V trimming: 8 bases; J trimming: 4 bases; junction bases outside the gene matches: 11. The CDR3 reads CSLKRTGATYGYTF. The CDR3 bases are TGCAGTCTAAAAAGGACAGGGGCCACCTATGGCTACACCTTC.

In its sample, this clonotype was seen a few times. The rearrangement joins TRBV7-3 to TRBJ2-3; possible D gene TRBD2, 6 bases. The CDR3 length is 16 residues. CDR1 SGHTA and CDR2 FQGTGA come from the germline V gene. V was cut by 0 bases and J by 0 bases, with 10 bases left in between. CDR3 loop: CASSLTGGLSTDTQYF. The DNA for the CDR3 is TGTGCCAGCAGCTTAACGGGCGGACTAAGCACAGATACGCAGTATTTT.

The chain has TRBV20-1 and TRBJ2-1; 9 bases map to TRBD2. V dropped 6 bases and J dropped 5; count of bases not matched to a gene: 11. The germline V gene has CDR1 DFQATT and CDR2 SNEGSKA (reference sequence). The CDR3 contains 15 residues. Here the CDR3 reads CSAGGSGRSNNEQFF. The CDR3, as DNA: TGCAGTGCGGGGGGGAGCGGGAGGAGTAACAATGAGCAGTTCTTC.

J is TRBJ2-3 and V is TRBV10-3, with TRBD2 identical over 7 bases. This CDR3 contains 15 residues. From germline, CDR1 is ENHRY and CDR2 SYGVKD. Losses at the gene ends were 4 bases for V and 4 bases for J; bases not matched to a gene: 8. CDR3 sequence: CAISGCGSWADTQYF. The CDR3 DNA is TGTGCCATCAGTGGGTGCGGGAGTTGGGCAGATACGCAGTATTTT.

This clonotype has just a few counts. The V call is TRBV7-9, the J call TRBJ2-1; D may be TRBD1 (6 bases). The V and J ends lost 2 bases and 6 bases respectively, with 26 bases between them. Germline CDR1 reads SEHNR; CDR2 reads FQNEAQ (reference sequence). The CDR3 totals 19 residues. CDR3 DNA sequence: TGTGCCAGCAGCTTATTCGGTTCGGTCGACAGGTCCTTTCTCAATGAGCAGTTCTTC. Its protein is CASSLFGSVDRSFLNEQFF.

The chain uses TRBV18 and TRBJ2-1, with 7 bases lining up with TRBD2. This CDR3 spans 16 amino acids. Germline CDR1 and CDR2: KGHSH and LQKENI. V lost 8 bases to trimming and J lost 0 bases; unmatched junction nucleotides: 10. CDR3 amino acids: CASQLERGSSYNEQFF. The CDR3 region has the DNA TGTGCCAGCCAACTCGAGCGGGGTAGCTCCTACAATGAGCAGTTCTTC.

This clonotype was counted many times. This chain links TRBV4-3 with TRBJ1-6; tentatively, D is TRBD1 (5 bases). Trimming stripped 4 bases from V and 8 bases from J, with 15 bases between. The CDR3 runs to 15 residues. Germline V gene sequence: CDR1 LGHNA, CDR2 YSLEER. The CDR3 reads CASSRTIAGDSPLHF. CDR3 coding DNA: TGCGCCAGCAGCCGCACGATTGCGGGGGATTCACCCCTCCACTTT.

This clonotype was picked up a small number of times. This chain connects TRBV24-1 to TRBJ2-1; tentative D call: TRBD2 (6 bases). This CDR3 has 17 residues. With 3 bases removed from V and 0 bases from J, the gap between germline ends came to 14 bases. Per the germline V gene, CDR1 is KGHDR and CDR2 is SFDVKD. The CDR3 here is CATSDPLTGGSYNEQFF. For the CDR3, the DNA is TGTGCCACCAGTGATCCCTTGACCGGGGGCTCCTACAATGAGCAGTTCTTC.

This clonotype was counted a few times. The chain uses TRBV27 and TRBJ1-4; D remains unclear. This CDR3 is built from 17 residues. Germline V gene data show CDR1 as MNHEY and CDR2 as SMNVEV (reference sequence). With 5 bases removed from V and 7 bases from J, the gap between germline ends came to 23 bases. CDR3: CASSPRPPTLSGEKLFF. The CDR3 DNA is TGTGCCAGCAGTCCCCGGCCCCCCACGCTGTCTGGTGAAAAACTGTTTTTT.

The V call is TRBV19, the J call TRBJ1-5; 7 bases fit TRBD1. Germline V gene data show CDR1 as LNHDA and CDR2 as SQIVND (reference sequence). The CDR3 totals 19 residues. V was clipped by 2 bases and J by 6 bases; unmatched bases: 19. The CDR3 DNA sequence: TGTGCCAGTAGTATACCCTCCACACAGGGGCTCCGTTCACGTCAGCCCCAGCATTTT. Translated: CASSIPSTQGLRSRQPQHF.

The V call is TRBV7-2, the J call TRBJ1-5; 9 positions agree with TRBD1. Trimming took 0 bases from V and 4 from J; bases not matched to a gene: 4. CDR1 and CDR2 (germline): SGHTA, FQGNSA. The CDR3 extends over 16 amino acids. This CDR3 reads CASSLAAQGANQPQHF. The CDR3 DNA sequence: TGTGCCAGCAGCTTAGCCGCACAGGGGGCAAATCAGCCCCAGCATTTT.

This clonotype was seen only a few times. This sequence joins TRBV7-9 and TRBJ1-1, with D perhaps matching TRBD1 (6 bases). CDR1 and CDR2 from the germline V gene are SEHNR and FQNEAQ (reference sequence). V lost 5 bases and J 0 bases, leaving 13 bases between the germline ends. The CDR3 sequence is 15 residues long. CDR3 region: CASSIWRGLNTEAFF. Written as DNA, the CDR3 is TGTGCCAGCAGCATCTGGCGGGGGCTGAACACTGAAGCTTTCTTT.

Of note for this clonotype: A read error may explain this, as a much larger clone is one base away. The chain combines TRBV18 with TRBJ1-1; D remains unclear. The germline gives CDR1 KGHSH, CDR2 LQKENI. There are 13 residues in the CDR3. The V end lost 6 bases, the J end lost 3 bases, and 11 bases lay between the germline ends. Here the CDR3 reads CASSLSLDTEAFF. CDR3 DNA: TGTGCCAGCTCTCTTAGTTTGGACACTGAAGCTTTCTTT.

The chain couples TRBV7-2 to TRBJ2-3; D is perhaps TRBD2 (6 bases). This CDR3 region has 16 residues. Germline V CDR1 and CDR2: SGHTA, FQGNSA. Trimming left V 4 bases short and J 6 bases short, with 20 bases between. The CDR3 DNA reads as TGTGCCAGCAGCTCCCCGGTGGACTACCTACGGGATACGCAGTATTTT. Protein: CASSSPVDYLRDTQYF.

The chain is built from TRBV4-1 and TRBJ2-5; TRBD2 matches at 12 bases. This CDR3 region has 17 residues. The ends lost 0 bases at V and 4 bases at J; junction bases unmatched: 6. CDR1 and CDR2 from the germline V gene are MGHRA and YSYEKL. The CDR3 DNA is TGCGCCAGCAGCCAAGAGTGGACTAGCGGGGTACGAGAGACCCAGTACTTC. This sequence encodes CASSQEWTSGVRETQYF.

Only a few counts were recorded for this clonotype. V usage is TRBV4-3 and J usage is TRBJ2-2; the match to TRBD2 covers 15 bases. Germline V gives CDR1 LGHNA, CDR2 YSLEER. The CDR3 extends over 18 amino acids. V lost 4 bases, J lost 2 bases, and 5 bases stayed unmatched. CDR3 loop: CASSRPGLAGGNTGELFF. The CDR3 DNA follows: TGCGCCAGCAGCCGACCGGGACTAGCGGGGGGTAACACCGGGGAGCTGTTTTTT.

This clonotype was seen a handful of times. V usage is TRBV7-3 and J usage is TRBJ1-6; perhaps TRBD1 as D (6 bases). The CDR3 loop spans 14 amino acids. The germline V and J ends were trimmed by 5 bases and 10 bases, with 15 bases remaining between them. Per germline, CDR1 SGHTA and CDR2 FQGTGA. DNA for the CDR3: TGTGCCAGCAGCAATGGGGGGCCCGGGTCACCCCTCCACTTT. Translation gives CASSNGGPGSPLHF.

The chain joins TRBV28 to TRBJ2-7; D unresolved. The germline V and J ends were trimmed by 6 bases and 0 bases, with 6 bases remaining between them. This CDR3 has 12 amino acids. Germline lookup yields CDR1 MDHEN and CDR2 SYDVKM. CDR3 amino acids: CASSYTSYEQYF. The DNA of the CDR3 is TGTGCCAGCAGCTACACCTCCTACGAGCAGTACTTC. Based on the CDR3 plus reference TRBV28 and TRBJ2-7, the full variable domain is DVKVTQSSRYLVKRTGEKVFLECVQDMDHENMFWYRQDPGLGLRLIYFSYDVKMKEKGDIPEGYSVSREKKERFSLILESASTNQTSMYLCASSYTSYEQYFGPGTRLTVT.